Listed below are T cell receptor beta chains from one sample, sequenced in a study of T cell repertoires in cytomegalovirus infection. The antigens of these receptors remain unknown. TCRdb reanalysed the reads using MiXCR and keeps one entry per CDR3 protein. The profile covers roughly 990,000 distinct CDR3 sequences, with around 32% appearing a single time and roughly an eighth taken by the ten largest. The sequencing here drew on cultured CD8+ T cells from PBMCs, taken from culture after CMV antigen stimulation. The receptors derive from a human donor in good health (CMV status not recorded). Some clones in this sample may be carry-over from other donors' samples. CDR3s include the opening cysteine and the closing phenylalanine or tryptophan. D genes are given only for firm matches. Only part of the rows carry a size: once, few, many, or a class if the clone is expanded.

clone_size j_call v_call d_call cdr3_nt cdr3_aa
. TRBJ1-2 TRBV7-4 . TGTGCCAGCCGGCAGATCGGCAACTATGGCTACACCTTC CASRQIGNYGYTF
few TRBJ1-1 TRBV4-1 TRBD1 TGCGCCAGCAGCCAAGTCCCAGGGGGTGAAGACACTGAAGCTTTCTTT CASSQVPGGEDTEAFF
many TRBJ1-6 TRBV7-2 . TGTGCCAGCAGCTTAGTTGACTCCTATAATTCACCCCTCCACTTT CASSLVDSYNSPLHF
. TRBJ1-3 TRBV27 TRBD1 TGTGCCAGCAGCTTAACCCGGACAGGGGGAAACACCATATATTTT CASSLTRTGGNTIYF
few TRBJ1-5 TRBV12-3/TRBV12-4 . TGTGCCAGCAGTTTACCCCCAGGAGGGGATCAGCCCCAGCATTTT CASSLPPGGDQPQHF
. TRBJ2-1 TRBV5-6 . TGTGCCAGCAGCTTGGTACAGGGTCTCAACAATGAGCAGTTCTTC CASSLVQGLNNEQFF
many TRBJ1-5 TRBV7-2 . TGTGCCAGCGGGTGGGAAAATCAGCCCCAGCATTTT CASGWENQPQHF
. TRBJ2-2 TRBV9 TRBD2 TGTGCCAGCAGCTTCCGACTAGCGGGGGCCCCGTTCACCGGGGAGCTGTTTTTT CASSFRLAGAPFTGELFF
few TRBJ2-2 TRBV7-9 . TGTGCCAGCAGCTCCCCCGTTGTGACACCTTCGAACACCGGGGAGCTGTTTTTT CASSSPVVTPSNTGELFF
. TRBJ2-5 TRBV6-2/TRBV6-3 . TGTGCCAGCAGAGCATGGACAAGGGAGACCCAGTACTTC CASRAWTRETQYF
. TRBJ2-5 TRBV15 . TGTGCCACCAGCAGTCCGGCGCGGGTAAAGAGGGGGCAAGAGACCCAGTACTTC CATSSPARVKRGQETQYF
. TRBJ2-3 TRBV2 . TGTGCCAGCACCGCCCAATTAACAGATACGCAGTATTTT CASTAQLTDTQYF
. TRBJ1-2 TRBV7-9 . TGTGCCAGCATAAGGATTGGGGTTGGCTACACCTTC CASIRIGVGYTF
. TRBJ1-6 TRBV28 TRBD1 TGTGCCAGCAGGGTGACAGGGGTTACCTCACCCCTCCACTTT CASRVTGVTSPLHF
many TRBJ2-7 TRBV23-1 . TGCGCCAGCAGTCTATACAGGGTCCACGAGCAGTACTTC CASSLYRVHEQYF
many TRBJ2-2 TRBV4-3 TRBD2 TGCGCCAGCAGCCCAGTTCAAGCGGGGGGGCTCCTAAACACCGGGGAGCTGTTTTTT CASSPVQAGGLLNTGELFF
. TRBJ2-1 TRBV28 . TGTGCCAGCTCCCGCCCCCTTCGGGTGGAGCAGTTCTTC CASSRPLRVEQFF
. TRBJ2-3 TRBV7-9 . TGTGCCAGCAGCTTACTTCTGAACACAGATACGCAGTATTTT CASSLLLNTDTQYF
. TRBJ1-5 TRBV15 . TGTGCCACCAGCAGAGCCGGGGGTTTGAGGCCCCAGCATTTT CATSRAGGLRPQHF
. TRBJ2-5 TRBV4-2 . TGTGCCAGCAGCCAAGATAGCTCGGACACACAAGAGACCCAGTACTTC CASSQDSSDTQETQYF
many TRBJ2-1 TRBV7-2 TRBD2 TGTGCCAGCAGCTTAGCTAGCGGGGGGGCCAATGAGCAGTTCTTC CASSLASGGANEQFF
once TRBJ2-2 TRBV5-1 . TGCGCCAGCAGCTTGACACTGGGGATAAACACCGGGGAGCTGTTTTTT CASSLTLGINTGELFF
few TRBJ2-7 TRBV7-6 TRBD1 TGTGCCAGCAGCTTAGCGTCAGGACAGGGGGCCGAGCAGTACTTC CASSLASGQGAEQYF
. TRBJ1-1 TRBV6-1 TRBD1 TGTGCCAGCAGGGACAGGGGGCTATCTGAAGCTTTCTTT CASRDRGLSEAFF
. TRBJ2-7 TRBV2 TRBD2 TGTGCCAGCACCCCTATAGCGGGGGTTTCCTACGAGCAGTACTTC CASTPIAGVSYEQYF
many TRBJ2-1 TRBV7-9 . TGTGCCAGCAGCCCCCCCGCGCGGGGTTGGGATGAGCAGTTCTTC CASSPPARGWDEQFF
. TRBJ2-3 TRBV24-1 TRBD1 TGTGCCACCAGTGCAAATCCTCTAGAATACAGGGGTGATACGCAGTATTTT CATSANPLEYRGDTQYF